This passage covers 14 T cell receptor beta chains from one sample sequenced in a study of blood T cell repertoires in COVID-19 (dated by TCRdb to 2018 to 2021). The library was produced with the immunoSEQ multiplex PCR assay. Held by TCRdb, this immuneACCESS table contains in-frame sequences only and omits some clones. Under half of the omission traces to an unresolved V gene where checked; the cause of the rest is unknown. The table for this sample lists about 280,000 clones; approximately 80% of them were counted only once. Of the sample, roughly 4.7% falls within the top ten clones. Sequenced material: PBMCs or T cells enriched from blood (not recorded which). These receptor sequences come from a man between 40 and 49 years old who had been exposed to COVID-19.

The genes are TRBV18 and TRBJ2-2; no clear D gene. The V gene lost 2 bases and the J gene lost 7 bases, with 11 bases spanning the gap. Germline CDR1 and CDR2: KGHSH and LQKENI. The CDR3 loop spans 14 amino acids. The CDR3 is CASSPGVDGGELFF. For the CDR3, the DNA is TGTGCCAGCTCACCAGGAGTGGATGGCGGGGAGCTGTTTTTT.

The rearrangement uses TRBV27 and TRBJ2-5; no firm D call. The CDR3 contains 13 residues. Germline V lookup: CDR1 MNHEY, CDR2 SMNVEV (reference sequence). V dropped 6 bases and J dropped 3 bases, with 11 bases sitting between them. CDR3 DNA: TGTGCCAGCAGCAGATACGTTGAAGAGACCCAGTACTTC. Its protein product is CASSRYVEETQYF.

V is TRBV4-2 and J is TRBJ1-2; TRBD1 aligns across 7 bases. Germline lookup yields CDR1 LGHNA and CDR2 YNFKEQ. Germline trimming cut 4 bases from V and 0 bases from J; bases unmatched to any gene: 8. CDR3 length: 16 amino acids. The CDR3 spells CASSPSSGTANYGYTF. In DNA, the CDR3 is TGTGCCAGCAGCCCGAGTTCGGGGACAGCTAACTATGGCTACACCTTC.

This clone was counted a few times. This chain uses TRBV6-5 with TRBJ2-1, with 7 bases lining up with TRBD1. The CDR3 has 14 amino acids. CDR1 is MNHEY, CDR2 SVGAGI, per germline. J gave up 9 bases and V 6 bases, and 11 bases lay outside the gene matches. The CDR3: CASSSDRAASEQFF. CDR3 DNA: TGTGCCAGCAGCTCCGACAGGGCAGCTAGTGAGCAGTTCTTC.

The chain links TRBV10-3 to TRBJ2-3; maybe TRBD1 (8 bases). The CDR3 extends over 16 amino acids. Germline V gene data show CDR1 as ENHRY and CDR2 as SYGVKD. Trimming left V 3 bases short and J 0 bases short, with 13 bases between. This CDR3 is CAISEQGGSSTDTQYF. The CDR3 bases are TGTGCCATCAGTGAACAGGGGGGGTCTAGCACAGATACGCAGTATTTT.

V and J are TRBV19 and TRBJ2-5; the match to TRBD1 covers 9 bases. V dropped 6 bases and J dropped 4; count of bases not matched to a gene: 9. This CDR3 is 15 amino acids long. The germline gives CDR1 LNHDA, CDR2 SQIVND (reference sequence). CDR3 nucleotides: TGTGCCAGTAGCGAGACAGGGGGTTTGAGAGAGACCCAGTACTTC. This gives the protein CASSETGGLRETQYF. The variable domain in full, with the rest retrieved from reference TRBV19 and TRBJ2-5, is DGGITQSPKYLFRKEGQNVTLSCEQNLNHDAMYWYRQDPGQGLRLIYYSQIVNDFQKGDIAEGYSVSREKKESFPLTVTSAQKNPTAFYLCASSETGGLRETQYFGPGTRLLVL.

This clone was seen a handful of times. The chain employs TRBV29-1 and TRBJ1-5, with D hard to call. The CDR3 runs to 10 residues. Trimming removed 3 bases at V and 5 bases at J, with 2 bases between. Germline V gene lookup returns CDR1 SQVTM and CDR2 ANQGSEA. The CDR3 spells CSVDDQPQHF. The DNA for the CDR3 is TGCAGCGTTGACGATCAGCCCCAGCATTTT.

The V gene is TRBV13, the J gene TRBJ2-3; 12 bases map to TRBD2. The CDR3 is 16 residues long. CDR1 is PRHDT and CDR2 is FYEKMQ in the germline V gene (reference sequence). After removal of 5 bases from V and 5 bases from J, the junction contained 8 bases not matched to a gene. The CDR3, as DNA: TGTGCCAGCAGCGAGACTAGCGGGAGATCAGGAGATACGCAGTATTTT. Its protein product is CASSETSGRSGDTQYF.

The chain combines TRBV10-3 with TRBJ2-1; D is perhaps TRBD2 (6 bases). V was shortened by 0 bases and J by 0 bases, with 9 bases between the two germline ends. Per the germline V gene, CDR1 is ENHRY and CDR2 is SYGVKD. The CDR3 has 16 residues. For the CDR3, the DNA is TGTGCCATCAGTGAGTCGACCGGGAGCTCCTACAATGAGCAGTTCTTC. It yields the protein CAISESTGSSYNEQFF.

The gene calls are TRBV6-6 and TRBJ2-7, with D maybe TRBD2 (5 bases). V was pared by 7 bases and J by 5 bases, with 9 bases between. The CDR3 consists of 11 residues. Germline V lookup: CDR1 MNHNY, CDR2 SVGAGI (reference sequence). Here the CDR3 DNA reads TGTGCCAGCACGACCGGGAACGAGCAGTACTTC. Its protein product is CASTTGNEQYF.

The CDR3 loop is CASSPQGQRPSNTEAFF. CDR3 DNA: TGTGCCAGCTCACCCCAGGGACAGCGCCCCTCGAACACTGAAGCTTTCTTT. The chain employs TRBV18 and TRBJ1-1, with TRBD1 identical over 7 bases. V trimming: 3 bases; J trimming: 1 base; junction bases outside the gene matches: 11. Germline V gene lookup returns CDR1 KGHSH and CDR2 LQKENI. The CDR3 totals 17 residues.

J is TRBJ2-7 and V is TRBV5-4, with 8 positions matching TRBD2. Trimming cost V 8 bases and J 7 bases; bases outside gene matches: 14. CDR1 SGHNT and CDR2 YYREEE come from the germline V gene (reference sequence). This CDR3 has 14 residues. This CDR3 reads CASATGGPTNEQYF. CDR3 bases: TGTGCCAGTGCGACGGGAGGGCCGACGAATGAGCAGTACTTC.

V is TRBV5-4 and J is TRBJ2-3; TRBD2 matches at 9 bases. The CDR3 is made up of 17 amino acids. Looked up from germline, CDR1 is SGHNT and CDR2 is YYREEE (reference sequence). J was trimmed by 6 bases and V by 5 bases; bases with no gene match: 16. The CDR3 DNA follows: TGTGCCAGCAGTCTCAATTGGGGAGCGGGAGGTGGGGATACGCAGTATTTT. This codes for CASSLNWGAGGGDTQYF.

This clone was detected only once. This rearrangement joins TRBV11-2 to TRBJ2-2, with 7 bases identical to TRBD2. Germline CDR1 reads SGHAT; CDR2 reads FQNNGV. This CDR3 comprises 15 residues. The trim removed 3 bases at V and 5 bases at J, leaving 6 bases unmatched. The CDR3 DNA follows: TGTGCCAGCAGCTTTTTGGGCGGGAGAACCGGGGAGCTGTTTTTT. Translating it yields CASSFLGGRTGELFF.